This T cell receptor beta chain was found in a study of blood T cell repertoires in COVID-19. Across the whole study: COVID-19 samples collected from the United States, Italy and Spain covered acute and convalescent phases. Nucleic acid was either cDNA or gDNA, and it came from T cells, B-cell-depleted T cells, or PBMCs.

V gave up 8 bases and J gave up 5 bases; unmatched junction bases: 10. This CDR3 is 14 amino acids long. The V gene's germline CDR1 is LNHDA and CDR2 SQIVND (reference sequence). In the study's own analysis: From reference gene primer amplification, estimates of nucleated cell counts were derived. The data were produced by immunoSEQ multiplex PCR, yet TCRdb's version contains in-frame clones alone and is incomplete. The DNA gave D and trimming, while V, J and clone size come from that table. Of 90,000 to 100,000 clones in the sample, about 85% were seen once. This clonotype was sampled from a human donor in a cohort sampled during active COVID-19. The chain has TRBV19 and TRBJ1-2, with 8 nucleotides matching TRBD1. The material sequenced was peripheral blood. CDR3 DNA: TGTGCCAGTCATCAGGGGGCTGGTGGTTATGGCTACACCTTC. Protein product: CASHQGAGGYGYTF.